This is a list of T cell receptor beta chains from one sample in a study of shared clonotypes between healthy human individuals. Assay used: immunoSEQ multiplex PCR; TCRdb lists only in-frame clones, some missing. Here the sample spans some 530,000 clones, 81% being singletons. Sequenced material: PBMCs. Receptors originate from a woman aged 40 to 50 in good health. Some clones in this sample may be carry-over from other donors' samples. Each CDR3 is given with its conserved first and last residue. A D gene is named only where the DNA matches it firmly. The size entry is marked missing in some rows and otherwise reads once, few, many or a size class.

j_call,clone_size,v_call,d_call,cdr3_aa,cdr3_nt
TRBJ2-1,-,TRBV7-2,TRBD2,CASSLIGRSGSFHNEQFF,TGTGCCAGCAGCTTAATTGGTAGAAGCGGGAGTTTCCACAATGAGCAGTTCTTC
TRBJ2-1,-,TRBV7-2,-,CASSPGEAREQFF,TGTGCCAGCAGCCCCGGGGAAGCCCGGGAGCAGTTCTTC
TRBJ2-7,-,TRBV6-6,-,CASSTTGSYEQYF,TGTGCCAGCAGTACGACAGGCTCTTACGAGCAGTACTTC
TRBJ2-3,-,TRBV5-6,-,CASSLYETSRTDTQYF,TGTGCCAGCAGCTTGTACGAGACTAGTCGCACAGATACGCAGTATTTT
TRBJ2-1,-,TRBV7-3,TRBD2,CASSPQREFNEQFF,TGTGCCAGCAGTCCCCAGCGGGAGTTCAATGAGCAGTTCTTC
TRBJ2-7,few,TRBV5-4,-,CASSTDPGRITYEQYF,TGTGCCAGCAGCACCGATCCGGGACGGATCACCTACGAGCAGTACTTC
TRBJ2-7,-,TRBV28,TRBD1,CASRLTGSEQYF,TGTGCCAGCAGGCTGACAGGGTCCGAGCAGTACTTC
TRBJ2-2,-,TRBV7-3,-,CASSPPGAGLELFF,TGTGCCAGCAGCCCCCCGGGGGCGGGACTGGAGCTGTTTTTT
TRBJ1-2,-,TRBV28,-,CASSTPAGELGYTF,TGTGCCAGCAGTACTCCTGCCGGGGAGCTTGGCTACACCTTC
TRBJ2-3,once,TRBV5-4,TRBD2,CASSVGLAYRSTDTQYF,TGTGCCAGCAGCGTGGGACTAGCATATCGTAGCACAGATACGCAGTATTTT
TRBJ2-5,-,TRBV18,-,CASSPAGETQYF,TGTGCCAGCTCACCAGCAGGGGAGACCCAGTACTTC
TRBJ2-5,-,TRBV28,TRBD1,CASSLGRGPETQYF,TGTGCCAGCAGTTTAGGCAGGGGGCCGGAGACCCAGTACTTC
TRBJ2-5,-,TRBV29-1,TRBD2,CSVGGTSGNQETQYF,TGCAGCGTTGGAGGGACTAGCGGAAACCAAGAGACCCAGTACTTC
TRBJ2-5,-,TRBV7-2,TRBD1,CASSLEWDRQETQYF,TGTGCCAGCAGCTTAGAGTGGGACAGACAAGAGACCCAGTACTTC
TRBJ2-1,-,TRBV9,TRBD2,CASSVSWTSGNEQFF,TGTGCCAGCAGCGTAAGTTGGACTAGCGGGAATGAGCAGTTCTTC
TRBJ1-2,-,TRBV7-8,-,CASSLQGTYGYTF,TGTGCCAGCAGCCTCCAGGGGACCTATGGCTACACCTTC
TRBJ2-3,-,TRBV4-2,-,CASSLGPVEGTDTQYF,TGTGCCAGCAGCCTTGGGCCGGTAGAGGGCACAGATACGCAGTATTTT
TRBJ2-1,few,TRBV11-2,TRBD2,CATRREGDREQFF,TGTGCCACTCGGCGGGAGGGGGACCGTGAGCAGTTCTTC